This is a list of T cell receptor beta chains from one sample in a study of blood T cells in healthy people across ages. MiXCR was run by TCRdb on the 5' RACE reads, yielding one entry per CDR3 protein. The table includes about 1.1 million distinct CDR3 sequences, less than 45% detected once. The sample comprised blood. The receptors were gathered from a man in his late teens or twenties in good health. The CDR3 runs from the conserved cysteine through the conserved F or W. Fields, in order: J gene, D gene, clone size, V gene, CDR3 DNA, CDR3 protein. The D gene is left open where the match is weak. Only some rows state a clone size, as once, few, many or a class for expanded clones.

TRBJ1-4 - - TRBV30 TGTGCCTGGAGTCAGGCAGGGGAAAAACTGTTTTTT CAWSQAGEKLFF
TRBJ2-5 - - TRBV24-1 TGTGCCACCAGTGAAAGTTCCCTCCAACAACCCATGGGTGGAGAGACCCAGTACTTC CATSESSLQQPMGGETQYF
TRBJ1-2 TRBD1 - TRBV27 TGTGCCAGCAGTCCCTGGACAGGGGGGGGGTATGGCTACACCTTC CASSPWTGGGYGYTF
TRBJ1-5 - - TRBV6-2/TRBV6-3 TGTGCCAGCAGTTACCAGATTCGGGCCAACCAGCCCCAGCATTTT CASSYQIRANQPQHF
TRBJ2-3 - - TRBV4-1 TGCGCCAGCAGCCCGAGCAGGGGAGCCCCCAATACGCAGTATTTT CASSPSRGAPNTQYF
TRBJ2-1 - few TRBV7-2 TGTGCCAGCAGCAAAGAGGAGTACAATGAGCAGTTCTTC CASSKEEYNEQFF
TRBJ1-4 - - TRBV5-1 TGCGCCAGCAGCCGCGCTAGGTTGGGGGATGTTGATGAAAAACTGTTTTTT CASSRARLGDVDEKLFF
TRBJ2-1 TRBD2 few TRBV9 TGTGCCAGCAGCTCAAGACTAGCGGGGGGGCTCAATGAGCAGTTCTTC CASSSRLAGGLNEQFF
TRBJ1-6 TRBD1 - TRBV9 TGTGCCAGCAGCGCTCGACAGGGATTTGATTCACCCCTCCACTTT CASSARQGFDSPLHF
TRBJ2-1 TRBD2 - TRBV12-3/TRBV12-4 TGTGCCAGCAGTGTAGCGGGGGGGCCTAGCAATGAGCAGTTCTTC CASSVAGGPSNEQFF